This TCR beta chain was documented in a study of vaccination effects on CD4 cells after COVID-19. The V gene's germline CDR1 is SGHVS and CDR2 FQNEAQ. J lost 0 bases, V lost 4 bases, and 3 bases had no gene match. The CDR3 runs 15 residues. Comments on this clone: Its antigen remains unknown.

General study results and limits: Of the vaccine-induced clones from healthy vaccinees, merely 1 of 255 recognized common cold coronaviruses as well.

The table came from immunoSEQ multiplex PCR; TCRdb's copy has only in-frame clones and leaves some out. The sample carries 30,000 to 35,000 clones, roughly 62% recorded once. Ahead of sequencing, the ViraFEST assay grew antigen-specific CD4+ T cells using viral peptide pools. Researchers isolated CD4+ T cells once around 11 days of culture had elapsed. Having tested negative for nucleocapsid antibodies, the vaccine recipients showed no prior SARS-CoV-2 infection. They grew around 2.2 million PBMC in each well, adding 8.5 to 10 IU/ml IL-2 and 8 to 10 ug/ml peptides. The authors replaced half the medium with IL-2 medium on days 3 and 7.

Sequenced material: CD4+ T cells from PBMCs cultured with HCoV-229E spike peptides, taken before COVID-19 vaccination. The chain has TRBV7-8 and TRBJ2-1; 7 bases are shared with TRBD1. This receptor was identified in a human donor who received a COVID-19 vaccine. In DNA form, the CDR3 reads TGTGCCAGCAGCTCGGGACAGAGCTCCTACAATGAGCAGTTCTTC. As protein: CASSSGQSSYNEQFF.